This T cell receptor beta chain was sequenced in a study of cytomegalovirus exposure and HLA in healthy donors. Whole-study context: Sequencing of roughly 180 million T cells in an earlier analysis found 120 million or so unique TCR beta sequences. About 85 million unique TCR sequences came from HLA-typed donors in an early release.

The PCR ran on 60 Vbeta and 13 Jbeta primers. Measured with immunoSEQ multiplex PCR; TCRdb has only the in-frame clones, and not every one. This sample carries about 86,000 clones, 60% to 80% of them seen once, and the ten largest clones take approximately 9%. V was clipped by 6 bases and J by 11 bases; unmatched bases: 9. The CDR3 length is 13 residues. Germline V gene lookup returns CDR1 SEHNR and CDR2 FQNEAQ (reference sequence). This chain uses TRBV7-9 with TRBJ2-1; 8 nucleotides agree with TRBD2. Sequenced: PBMCs. The receptor was derived from a man in his sixties in good health and CMV-seronegative. The CDR3 reads CASRPGLGFKQFF. CDR3 nucleotide sequence: TGTGCCAGCAGGCCGGGACTAGGGTTTAAGCAGTTCTTC.